Each of the 17 T cell receptor beta chains below was sequenced from the same sample in a study of CD8+CD57+ T cells in acquired aplastic anemia. Flow cytometry had shown expanded CD8+CD57+ cells in the patients chosen for sequencing. Genomic DNA was employed as the template in profiling TCR beta VDJ and CDR3. TCRdb reprocessed the reads with MiXCR, giving one entry per CDR3 protein. The table has approximately 250,000 distinct CDR3 sequences, approximately 80% seen once. The source material was sorted CD4+, CD8+, or CD8+CD57+ T cells (not recorded which) from PBMCs. The source of these receptors is a human donor with aplastic anemia.

In its sample, this clonotype was seen once. This sequence joins TRBV9 and TRBJ1-1; TRBD1 is a possible D gene (6 bases). V was pared by 7 bases and J by 6 bases, with 25 bases between. This CDR3 has 16 amino acids. CDR1 and CDR2 from the germline V gene are SGDLS and YYNGEE. The CDR3 is CASGEGGKGVYSEAFF. CDR3 DNA: TGTGCCAGCGGAGAAGGGGGGAAAGGGGTGTACTCTGAAGCTTTCTTT. Together with reference TRBV9 and TRBJ1-1, the CDR3 gives the full variable domain: DSGVTQTPKHLITATGQRVTLRCSPRSGDLSVYWYQQSLDQGLQFLIQYYNGEERAKGNILERFSAQQFPDLHSELNLSSLELGDSALYFCASGEGGKGVYSEAFFGQGTRLTVV.

Worth noting for this clonotype: This CDR3 fails to terminate in the conserved phenylalanine or tryptophan, so it likely reflects a read error. Because the CDR3's place on the DNA is in doubt, the DNA is left out and the CDR3 is given as listed by TCRdb. The CDR3 loop reads CASSVGGGPDTH. The chain couples TRBV7-2 to TRBJ2-3; the table assigns TRBD2, which was not confirmed against the DNA. Germline V gene data show CDR1 as SGHTA and CDR2 as FQGNSA. The CDR3 has 12 amino acids, counting both end residues.

This clonotype was picked up a small number of times. The chain recombines TRBV5-4 with TRBJ2-3; D not resolved. Trimming pared 2 bases from V and 0 bases from J, leaving 4 bases between. Germline values: CDR1 SGHNT, CDR2 YYREEE (reference sequence). The CDR3 length is 13 residues. The CDR3 DNA is TGTGCCAGCAGCTTCGAGAGCACAGATACGCAGTATTTT. It is translated as CASSFESTDTQYF. Looking up the rest from reference TRBV5-4 and TRBJ2-3 gives the full variable domain: ETGVTQSPTHLIKTRGQQVTLRCSSQSGHNTVSWYQQALGQGPQFIFQYYREEENGRGNFPPRFSGLQFPNYSSELNVNALELDDSALYLCASSFESTDTQYFGPGTRLTVL.

This sequence joins TRBV12-3 or TRBV12-4 and TRBJ1-2, with 7 bases lining up with TRBD1. Losses at the gene ends were 4 bases for V and 8 bases for J; bases not matched to a gene: 13. The CDR3 extends over 15 amino acids. In DNA form, the CDR3 reads TGTGCCAGCAGTTCGGGACAGTCGACGCTTATCGGCTACACCTTC. This sequence encodes CASSSGQSTLIGYTF.

Comments on this clonotype: This CDR3 is missing its conserved last phenylalanine or tryptophan, likely due to a read error. The limits of the CDR3 on the DNA are not certain, so only TCRdb's listed CDR3 is given. The chain employs TRBV7-2 and TRBJ2-3; whether TRBD2, the table's D call, matches the DNA was not checked. CDR1 SGHTA and CDR2 FQGNSA come from the germline V gene. 13 amino acids form the CDR3, both terminal residues included. The CDR3 here is CASSLGGTGGLHS.

This chain joins TRBV12-3 or TRBV12-4 and TRBJ2-2; tentatively, D is TRBD1 (5 bases). The ends were cut back, 3 bases at V and 1 base at J, with 9 bases in the middle. The CDR3 has 15 amino acids. The CDR3 reads CASSLRQGNTGELFF. Here the CDR3 DNA reads TGTGCCAGCAGTTTGCGGCAGGGGAACACCGGGGAGCTGTTTTTT.

The chain combines TRBV7-9 with TRBJ1-2, with D tentatively TRBD1 (5 bases). Germline assignment: CDR1 SEHNR and CDR2 FQNEAQ (reference sequence). CDR3 size: 16 residues. Trimming took off 4 bases at V and 11 bases at J, with 26 bases between the two ends. The CDR3 protein is CASSSPGQLNTEAYTF. The CDR3 DNA reads as TGTGCCAGCAGCTCTCCAGGGCAACTGAACACCGAAGCTTACACCTTC.

V usage is TRBV7-8 and J usage is TRBJ2-7, with D possibly matching TRBD2 (5 bases). The germline V gene encodes CDR1 SGHVS and CDR2 FQNEAQ. This CDR3 region has 13 residues. In nucleotides, the CDR3 is TGTGCCAGCAGCTTTAGAGGAGGTCACCAGACGCACGTT. Translated, it gives CASSFRGGHQTHV.

The chain recombines TRBV15 with TRBJ2-3; TRBD1 aligns across 9 bases. J gave up 3 bases and V 0 bases, and 4 bases lay outside the gene matches. Germline CDR1 LNHNV, CDR2 YYDKDF (reference sequence). The CDR3 runs to 16 residues. CDR3 sequence (DNA): TGTGCCACCAGCAGAGATCGAGGACAGGGGACAGATACGCAGTATTTT. Translating it yields CATSRDRGQGTDTQYF.

This clonotype was seen once. The chain has TRBV7-3 and TRBJ2-3; TRBD1 matches at 7 bases. From germline, CDR1 is SGHTA and CDR2 FQGTGA. CDR3 length: 14 residues. The ends lost 2 bases at V and 9 bases at J; junction bases unmatched: 8. Written as DNA, the CDR3 is TGTGCCAGCAGCTTAGAGCTGACAGGGAACACGCAGTATTTT. This codes for CASSLELTGNTQYF.

About this clonotype: At one end the junction does not follow the germline gene, possibly because of a read error. The chain joins TRBV2 to TRBJ2-5; D may match TRBD1 or TRBD2 (5 bases each). CDR1 SNHLY and CDR2 FYNNEI come from the germline V gene. This CDR3 spans 15 amino acids. As DNA, the CDR3 is TGTGCCAGCAGTCAGTCTAGTGGGGGATACTACAATGAGCAGTTC. Translating it yields CASSQSSGGYYNEQF.

The chain has TRBV9 and TRBJ1-6; D perhaps matches TRBD1 (5 bases). The CDR3 has 16 amino acids. V lost 3 bases, J lost 13 bases, and 23 bases lay in between. Per the germline V gene, CDR1 is SGDLS and CDR2 is YYNGEE. CDR3 sequence: CASSAGTSGIDTPLHF. CDR3 sequence (DNA): TGTGCCAGCAGCGCCGGGACTAGCGGAATAGATACGCCCCTCCACTTT.

This clonotype was detected a few times. The J gene is TRBJ1-1, the V gene TRBV19; D is possibly TRBD1 (5 bases). CDR1 is LNHDA and CDR2 is SQIVND in the germline V gene (reference sequence). The CDR3 loop spans 13 amino acids. V lost 9 bases and J lost 1, with 12 bases in between. In DNA form, the CDR3 reads TGTGCCAGCAGCCTGACAGAGAACACTGAAGCTTTCTTT. This translates into CASSLTENTEAFF. Variable domain in full (rest from reference TRBV19 and TRBJ1-1): DGGITQSPKYLFRKEGQNVTLSCEQNLNHDAMYWYRQDPGQGLRLIYYSQIVNDFQKGDIAEGYSVSREKKESFPLTVTSAQKNPTAFYLCASSLTENTEAFFGQGTRLTVV.

The rearrangement joins TRBV7-9 to TRBJ2-3; D is uncertain. Per germline, CDR1 SEHNR and CDR2 FQNEAQ (reference sequence). Trimming took 5 bases from V and 15 from J, leaving 24 bases between them. The CDR3 has 14 residues. CDR3 DNA sequence: TGTGCCAGCAGCAGAGCACAACGAACTCTAACTGATTATTTT. Translating gives CASSRAQRTLTDYF. The whole variable domain, remainder taken from reference TRBV7-9 and TRBJ2-3, is DTGVSQNPRHKITKRGQNVTFRCDPISEHNRLYWYRQTLGQGPEFLTYFQNEAQLEKSRLLSDRFSAERPKGSFSTLEIQRTEQGDSAMYLCASSRAQRTLTDYFGPGTRLTVL.

The table lists this clonotype with a few counts. A junction boundary mismatches the germline segment, possibly from a read error. V and J are TRBV7-8 and TRBJ2-3; 8 bases map to TRBD1. CDR1 is SGHVS and CDR2 is FQNEAQ in the germline V gene. This CDR3 region has 14 residues. The CDR3 spells CASSLPGGADTQYF. CDR3 sequence (DNA): TGTGCCAGCAGCTTGCCAGGGGGCGCCGACACGCAGTACTTT.

Points on this clonotype: A junction end diverges from the germline sequence, so it may reflect a read error. The J gene is TRBJ2-1, the V gene TRBV2, with 8 bases matching TRBD2. The CDR3 loop spans 16 amino acids. Germline assignment: CDR1 SNHLY and CDR2 FYNNEI. The CDR3 loop is CASRLQRGGGSDEEFF. As DNA, the CDR3 is TGTGCCAGCAGATTGCAACGAGGCGGGGGGAGCGATGAGGAGTTCTTC.

The rearrangement uses TRBV7-9 and TRBJ1-2; D gene uncertain. The germline V and J ends were trimmed by 4 bases and 7 bases, with 22 bases remaining between them. There are 16 residues in the CDR3. CDR1 and CDR2 (germline): SEHNR, FQNEAQ (reference sequence). CDR3 in amino acids: CASSSLAGELVFGYTF. CDR3 bases: TGTGCCAGCAGCTCACTGGCCGGGGAGCTGGTCTTTGGCTACACCTTC.